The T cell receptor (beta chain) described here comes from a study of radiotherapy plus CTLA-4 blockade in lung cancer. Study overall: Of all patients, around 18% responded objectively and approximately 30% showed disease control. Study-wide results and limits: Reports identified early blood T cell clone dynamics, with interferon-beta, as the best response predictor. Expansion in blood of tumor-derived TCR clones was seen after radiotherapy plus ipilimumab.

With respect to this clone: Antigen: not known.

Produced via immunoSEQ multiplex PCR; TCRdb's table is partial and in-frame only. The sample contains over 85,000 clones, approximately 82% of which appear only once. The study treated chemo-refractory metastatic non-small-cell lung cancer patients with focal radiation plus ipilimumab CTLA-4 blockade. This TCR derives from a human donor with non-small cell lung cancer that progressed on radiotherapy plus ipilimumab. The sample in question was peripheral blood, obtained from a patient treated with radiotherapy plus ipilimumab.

CDR3: CASSYGGGGYEQYV. The CDR3 region has the DNA TGTGCCAGCAGTTACGGAGGGGGAGGGTACGAGCAGTACGTC. V usage is TRBV6-6 and J usage is TRBJ2-7; weak D call: TRBD2 (7 bases). Germline V gene lookup returns CDR1 MNHNY and CDR2 SVGAGI (reference sequence). This CDR3 region has 14 residues. Between the trimmed V and J ends, which lost 2 bases and 4 bases, there was a span of 12 bases.